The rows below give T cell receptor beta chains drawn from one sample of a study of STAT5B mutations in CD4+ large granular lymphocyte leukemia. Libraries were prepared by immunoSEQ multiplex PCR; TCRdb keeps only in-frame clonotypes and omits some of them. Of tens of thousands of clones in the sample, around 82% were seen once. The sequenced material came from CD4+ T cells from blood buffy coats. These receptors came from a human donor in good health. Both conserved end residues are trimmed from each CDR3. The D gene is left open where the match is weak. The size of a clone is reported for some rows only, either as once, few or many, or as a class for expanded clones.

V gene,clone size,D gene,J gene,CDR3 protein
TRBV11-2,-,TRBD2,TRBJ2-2,ASSLLAGGPNTGELF
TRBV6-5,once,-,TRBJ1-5,ASSYSIAARQPQH
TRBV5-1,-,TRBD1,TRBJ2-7,ASSLGGTGRTYEQY
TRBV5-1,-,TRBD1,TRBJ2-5,ASSLYRGIGEQY
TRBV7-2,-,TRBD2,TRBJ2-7,ASSSAGTSVREQY
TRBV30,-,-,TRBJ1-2,AWSVRNTGTLGYT
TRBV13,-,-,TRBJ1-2,ASSLWARGFGYT
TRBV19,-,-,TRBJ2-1,ASGPWGSYNEQF
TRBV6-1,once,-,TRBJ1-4,ASSANRNEKLF
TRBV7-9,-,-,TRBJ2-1,ASTLGRESEQF
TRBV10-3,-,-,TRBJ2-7,AISGGGSGKSEQY
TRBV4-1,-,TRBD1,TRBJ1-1,ASSQAGTGVGTEAF
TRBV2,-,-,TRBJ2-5,ASSDHRVFQETQY
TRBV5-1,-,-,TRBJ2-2,ASSRADRTRAGELF
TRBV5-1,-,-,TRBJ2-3,ASSLVSGGTDTQY
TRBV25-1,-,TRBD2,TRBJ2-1,ASSEAGGGRVHNEQF
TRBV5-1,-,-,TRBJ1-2,ASSLDGGDYGYT
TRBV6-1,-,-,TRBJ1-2,ASSEAWQGHGYT
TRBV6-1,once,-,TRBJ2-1,ASTGGEQF
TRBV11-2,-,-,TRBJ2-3,ASSLEGTDTQY
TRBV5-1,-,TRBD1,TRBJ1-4,ASSSGTGQIREKLF
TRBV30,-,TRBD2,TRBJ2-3,ALASGSGDTQY
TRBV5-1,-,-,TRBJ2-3,ASSLVRITSTDTQY
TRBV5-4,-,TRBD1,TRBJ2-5,ASSRPGQGEETQY
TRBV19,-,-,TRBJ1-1,ASSIGSGRLGTEAF
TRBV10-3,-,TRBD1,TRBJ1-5,AIRPDREGNQPQH
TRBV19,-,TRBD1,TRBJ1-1,ASSIGTGGANTEAF
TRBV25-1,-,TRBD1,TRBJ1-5,ASRGQGDNQPQH
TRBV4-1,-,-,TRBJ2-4,ASSQVRVGSKNIQY
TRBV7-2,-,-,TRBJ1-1,ASSTTTGNTEAF
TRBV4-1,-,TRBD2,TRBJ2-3,ASSQVAPSGDRDTQY
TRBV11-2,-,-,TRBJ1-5,ASSLDAGTHSFSNQPQH
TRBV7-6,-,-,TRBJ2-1,ASSSSGRGKVNEQF
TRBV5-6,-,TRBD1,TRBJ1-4,ASSFSDRLWEKLF
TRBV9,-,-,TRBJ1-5,ASSVHGGGGQPQH
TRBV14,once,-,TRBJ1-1,ASSPRALLGTEAF
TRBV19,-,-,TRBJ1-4,ASSTTRGYREKLF
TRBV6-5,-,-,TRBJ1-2,ASRALWHNYGYT
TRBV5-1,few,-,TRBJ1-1,ASSPRQSDTEAF
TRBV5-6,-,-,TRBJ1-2,ASSLAGLLYGYT
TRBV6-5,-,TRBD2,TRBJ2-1,ASSSSGDYNEQF
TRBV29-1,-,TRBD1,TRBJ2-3,SVDRGLGTDTQY
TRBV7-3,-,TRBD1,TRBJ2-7,ASSLTGGDYEQY
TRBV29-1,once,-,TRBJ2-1,SGRQVYNEQF
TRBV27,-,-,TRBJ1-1,ASSSPSRGAKPLTEAF
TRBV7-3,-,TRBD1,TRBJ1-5,ASSPTGGDQPQH
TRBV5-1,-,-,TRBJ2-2,ASSLVQINTGELF
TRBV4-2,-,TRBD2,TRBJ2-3,ASSQEPRGLAGGPDTQY
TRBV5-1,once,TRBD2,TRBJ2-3,ASSFGTSARTDTQY
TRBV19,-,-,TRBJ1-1,ASRSPGRTNTEAF
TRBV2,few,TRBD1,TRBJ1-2,ASSLQGDYGYT
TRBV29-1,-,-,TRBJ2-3,SSRRTYTDTQY
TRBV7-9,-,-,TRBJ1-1,ASSLGWGVSPEAF
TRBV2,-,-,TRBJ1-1,ASSASLGRTEAF
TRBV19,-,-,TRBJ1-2,ASSNPGADYGYT
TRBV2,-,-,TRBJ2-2,ASRVTGIRTGELF
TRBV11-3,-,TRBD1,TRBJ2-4,ASSPPGQELAKNIQY
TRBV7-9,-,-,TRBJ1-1,ASSLGAENTEAF
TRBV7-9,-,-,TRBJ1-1,ASSLGVGADTEAF